This is a list of T cell receptor beta chains from one sample in a study of OX40 agonist ivuxolimab in advanced cancers. Only in-frame clones appear in the TCRdb table, and some are missing; sequencing was by immunoSEQ multiplex PCR. The data contain 40,000 to 55,000 clones, just under 90% of them singletons. Sequenced material: CD4+ or CD8+ T cells sorted from blood, taken in a trial of the OX40 agonist ivuxolimab. The receptors derive from an adult with an advanced solid tumor such as melanoma, head and neck, liver or kidney cancer. CDR3s include the opening cysteine and the closing phenylalanine or tryptophan. Fields, in order: J gene, D gene, CDR3 length, clone size, V gene, CDR3 protein, CDR3 DNA. The D gene is left open where the match is weak. A row's size may be missing; if present it is once, few, many or a size class.

>TRBJ2-5|-|15|few|TRBV5-1
CASSLFGGTQETQYF
TGCGCCAGCAGCTTGTTCGGCGGGACCCAAGAGACCCAGTACTTC
>TRBJ2-7|-|14|-|TRBV29-1
CSVGRDGKTYEQYF
TGCAGCGTTGGCCGGGACGGCAAAACCTACGAGCAGTACTTC
>TRBJ2-1|TRBD2|14|-|TRBV6-4
CASSQLAGKVEQFF
TGTGCCAGCAGCCAGCTAGCGGGAAAGGTTGAGCAGTTCTTC
>TRBJ1-5|-|13|once|TRBV15
CATSRDRLQPQHF
TGTGCCACCAGCAGAGATCGTCTTCAGCCCCAGCATTTT
>TRBJ1-6|-|16|-|TRBV10-1
CASSIEDVAGNSPLHF
TGCGCCAGCAGTATTGAGGATGTGGCGGGGAATTCACCCCTCCACTTT
>TRBJ2-7|TRBD2|15|-|TRBV2
CASKVEGLANYEQYF
TGTGCCAGTAAGGTGGAAGGACTAGCCAACTACGAGCAGTACTTC
>TRBJ1-1|-|13|-|TRBV6-1
CASRPQGNTEAFF
TGTGCCAGCAGACCTCAGGGGAACACTGAAGCTTTCTTT
>TRBJ2-7|TRBD1|14|-|TRBV6-6
CASCTGQVDYEQYF
TGTGCCAGCTGCACGGGACAGGTAGACTACGAGCAGTACTTC
>TRBJ1-3|-|16|-|TRBV2
CASNNKHGAGGNTIYF
TGTGCCAGCAACAACAAACATGGGGCTGGCGGAAACACCATATATTTT
>TRBJ1-2|-|15|-|TRBV30
CAWSAPWREIYGYTF
TGTGCCTGGAGTGCCCCTTGGAGGGAGATCTATGGCTACACCTTC
>TRBJ2-1|-|10|-|TRBV29-1
CSARNNEQFF
TGCAGCGCCCGTAACAATGAGCAGTTCTTC
>TRBJ2-7|-|13|-|TRBV5-1
CASSFGQSYEQYF
TGCGCCAGCAGCTTTGGACAGTCCTACGAGCAGTACTTC
>TRBJ1-1|-|15|-|TRBV5-1
CASRWGAGQNTEAFF
TGCGCCAGCCGGTGGGGGGCAGGGCAGAACACTGAAGCTTTCTTT
>TRBJ1-1|-|15|-|TRBV5-6
CASSYPDGRRTEAFF
TGTGCCAGCAGCTACCCCGACGGGCGCCGGACTGAAGCTTTCTTT
>TRBJ2-2|TRBD1|15|-|TRBV7-7
CASSAGQGRTGELFF
TGTGCTAGCAGCGCCGGACAGGGGAGAACCGGGGAGCTGTTTTTT
>TRBJ2-7|-|11|-|TRBV5-1
CASSVGGEQYF
TGCGCCAGCAGCGTGGGCGGGGAGCAGTACTTC
>TRBJ2-7|TRBD1|15|-|TRBV27
CASSFSTGTSYEQYF
TGTGCCAGCAGTTTTTCGACAGGGACAAGCTACGAGCAGTACTTC
>TRBJ2-1|TRBD2|15|-|TRBV7-9
CASSLGLAGGNEQFF
TGTGCCAGCAGCTTGGGTCTAGCGGGAGGTAATGAGCAGTTCTTC
>TRBJ2-5|TRBD2|17|-|TRBV9
CASSVGLAGGTQETQYF
TGTGCCAGCAGCGTAGGACTAGCGGGAGGCACCCAAGAGACCCAGTACTTC
>TRBJ1-2|-|14|-|TRBV29-1
CSAILVQGSYGYTF
TGCAGCGCGATATTGGTACAGGGATCCTATGGCTACACCTTC
>TRBJ1-1|-|18|-|TRBV27
CASRLLGAGVGENTEAFF
TGTGCCAGCAGACTTTTGGGGGCTGGGGTTGGGGAGAACACTGAAGCTTTCTTT
>TRBJ2-2|TRBD2|16|-|TRBV4-2
CASSQAGRARTGELFF
TGTGCCAGCAGCCAAGCGGGGAGGGCGAGGACCGGGGAGCTGTTTTTT
>TRBJ2-1|TRBD2|20|-|TRBV9
CASSVALGMASGRIYNEQFF
TGTGCCAGCAGCGTAGCTCTGGGTATGGCTAGCGGGAGGATTTACAATGAGCAGTTCTTC
>TRBJ1-2|-|12|-|TRBV2
CASRGQFYGYTF
TGTGCCAGCAGGGGGCAATTCTATGGCTACACCTTC
>TRBJ1-4|-|15|-|TRBV5-1
CASSRLRARDEKLFF
TGCGCCAGCAGCCGATTGCGGGCTAGGGATGAAAAACTGTTTTTT
>TRBJ2-4|-|13|once|TRBV27
CASSGAAKNIQYF
TGTGCCAGCAGCGGGGCAGCCAAAAACATTCAGTACTTC
>TRBJ2-5|TRBD2|15|few|TRBV5-1
CASSRSGRAVETQYF
TGCGCCAGCAGCCGTAGCGGGAGGGCCGTAGAGACCCAGTACTTC
>TRBJ2-3|TRBD1|16|-|TRBV11-3
CASSWGQGSGADTQYF
TGTGCCAGCAGCTGGGGACAGGGGAGCGGAGCAGATACGCAGTATTTT
>TRBJ2-7|TRBD2|17|-|TRBV19
CASSIATSGFVSYEQYF
TGTGCCAGTAGTATCGCGACTAGCGGGTTCGTTTCCTACGAGCAGTACTTC
>TRBJ1-1|TRBD1|15|-|TRBV5-1
CASSANAGGSTEAFF
TGCGCCAGCAGCGCGAATGCAGGGGGGAGCACTGAAGCTTTCTTT
>TRBJ2-7|-|14|-|TRBV5-4
CASSLAGSAYEQYF
TGTGCCAGCAGCTTGGCCGGCTCCGCCTACGAGCAGTACTTC
>TRBJ2-7|-|14|-|TRBV5-5
CASSSRTDSYEQYF
TGTGCCAGCAGCTCACGGACCGACTCCTACGAGCAGTACTTC
>TRBJ2-1|-|14|-|TRBV25-1
CASRPGLIYNEQFF
TGTGCCAGCAGGCCTGGACTGATTTACAATGAGCAGTTCTTC
>TRBJ2-7|-|14|once|TRBV4-2
CASSHGAETYEQYF
TGTGCCAGCAGCCATGGGGCGGAGACCTACGAGCAGTACTTC
>TRBJ2-1|-|11|-|TRBV28
CASTNYNEQFF
TGTGCCAGCACCAATTACAATGAGCAGTTCTTC
>TRBJ1-3|TRBD1|17|-|TRBV5-6
CASSRYTTGLSGNTIYF
TGTGCCAGCAGCCGATATACGACAGGGCTGTCTGGAAACACCATATATTTT
>TRBJ2-7|TRBD2|15|once|TRBV5-4
CASSLGLAGAYEQYF
TGTGCCAGCAGCTTGGGCCTAGCGGGAGCATACGAGCAGTACTTC
>TRBJ1-5|-|13|-|TRBV2
CASSENSNQPQHF
TGTGCCAGCAGTGAAAATAGCAATCAGCCCCAGCATTTT
>TRBJ1-3|-|14|-|TRBV6-1
CASRVSSSGNTIYF
TGTGCCAGCAGAGTATCTAGCTCTGGAAACACCATATATTTT
>TRBJ2-3|-|15|-|TRBV5-1
CASSLDGRGTDTQYF
TGCGCCAGCAGCTTGGACGGACGGGGAACAGATACGCAGTATTTT
>TRBJ1-4|TRBD1|18|-|TRBV14
CASSRDRDRGLRKSQLFF
TGTGCCAGCAGCCGAGACCGGGACAGGGGACTTAGGAAGTCGCAACTGTTTTTT
>TRBJ2-3|-|13|-|TRBV18
CASSPPMADTQYF
TGTGCCAGCTCACCCCCCATGGCAGATACGCAGTATTTT
>TRBJ1-4|-|15|-|TRBV15
CATSRVQGPGEKLFF
TGTGCCACCAGCAGAGTGCAGGGGCCGGGTGAAAAACTGTTTTTT
>TRBJ1-1|-|12|few|TRBV6-6
CASSYIYTEAFF
TGTGCCAGCAGTTACATTTACACTGAAGCTTTCTTT
>TRBJ2-5|TRBD2|15|-|TRBV4-2
CASSQDASGQETQYF
TGTGCCAGCAGCCAAGATGCTAGCGGACAAGAGACCCAGTACTTC
>TRBJ2-7|TRBD2|16|-|TRBV5-1
CASSRESRGSSYEQYF
TGCGCCAGCAGTCGCGAGTCCCGCGGGAGCTCCTACGAGCAGTACTTC
>TRBJ2-2|TRBD2|16|-|TRBV5-5
CASSLEASGATGELFF
TGTGCCAGCAGCTTGGAGGCTAGCGGGGCCACCGGGGAGCTGTTTTTT
>TRBJ1-1|-|14|-|TRBV29-1
CSVGGGAMNTEAFF
TGCAGCGTTGGTGGGGGAGCCATGAACACTGAAGCTTTCTTT
>TRBJ1-1|-|13|-|TRBV2
CASSEGSYTEAFF
TGTGCCAGCAGTGAAGGGAGCTACACTGAAGCTTTCTTT
>TRBJ1-2|-|15|once|TRBV7-2
CASSLAQTANYGYTF
TGTGCCAGCAGCTTAGCCCAGACGGCGAACTATGGCTACACCTTC
>TRBJ2-1|TRBD1|18|-|TRBV6-4
CASSPDRTGPSRGREQFF
TGTGCCAGCAGCCCGGACAGGACGGGACCCAGCCGGGGAAGAGAGCAGTTCTTC
>TRBJ2-1|-|18|-|TRBV7-9
CASSLRWTASGSYNEQFF
TGTGCCAGCAGCTTACGATGGACCGCCTCGGGCTCCTACAATGAGCAGTTCTTC
>TRBJ2-7|TRBD1|14|-|TRBV30
CAYTPGQLRGEQYF
TGTGCCTACACACCGGGACAGCTCCGGGGAGAGCAGTACTTC
>TRBJ2-7|TRBD2|16|-|TRBV30
CAWINFGTSGSYEQYF
TGTGCCTGGATTAACTTCGGGACTAGTGGCTCCTACGAGCAGTACTTC
>TRBJ2-5|-|17|few|TRBV5-1
CASSLGLPYRDLETQYF
TGCGCCAGCAGCTTGGGCCTACCTTACAGGGATCTGGAGACCCAGTACTTC
>TRBJ2-1|TRBD1|15|-|TRBV5-1
CASSLDGAGGNEQFF
TGCGCCAGCAGCTTGGATGGGGCAGGGGGCAATGAGCAGTTCTTC
>TRBJ2-7|-|16|-|TRBV2
CASTEFHRLTSYEQYF
TGTGCCAGCACTGAATTTCACAGACTTACCTCCTACGAGCAGTACTTC
>TRBJ2-2|TRBD1|15|-|TRBV5-1
CASSPDRGLTGELFF
TGCGCCAGCAGCCCGGACAGGGGCTTGACTGGGGAGCTGTTTTTT
>TRBJ2-3|-|13|-|TRBV11-2
CASSPRRTDTQYF
TGTGCCAGCAGCCCTCGCCGCACAGATACGCAGTATTTT
>TRBJ1-5|-|14|-|TRBV6-4
CASSDYDRHQPQHF
TGTGCCAGCAGTGACTATGACAGGCATCAGCCCCAGCATTTT